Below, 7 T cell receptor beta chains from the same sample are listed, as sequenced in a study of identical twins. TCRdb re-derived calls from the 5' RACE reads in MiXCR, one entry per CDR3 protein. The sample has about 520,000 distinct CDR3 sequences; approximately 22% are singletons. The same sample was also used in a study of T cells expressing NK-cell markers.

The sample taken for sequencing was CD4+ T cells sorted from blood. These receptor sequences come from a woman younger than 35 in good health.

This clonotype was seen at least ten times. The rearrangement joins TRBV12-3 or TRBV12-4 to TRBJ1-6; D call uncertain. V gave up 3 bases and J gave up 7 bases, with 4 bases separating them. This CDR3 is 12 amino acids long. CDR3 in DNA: TGTGCCAGCAGTTTCACCAATTCACCCCTCCACTTT. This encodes CASSFTNSPLHF.

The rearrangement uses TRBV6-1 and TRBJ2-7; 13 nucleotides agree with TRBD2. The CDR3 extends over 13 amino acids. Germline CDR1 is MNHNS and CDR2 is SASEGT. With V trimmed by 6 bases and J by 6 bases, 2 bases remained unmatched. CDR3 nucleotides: TGTGCCAGCAGGGGACTAGCGGGACGCGAGCAGTACTTC. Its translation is CASRGLAGREQYF.

The CDR3 sequence is CASTKLAGAVYEQYF. In nucleotides, the CDR3 is TGTGCCAGCACCAAACTAGCGGGGGCAGTCTACGAGCAGTACTTC. The V gene is TRBV6-1, the J gene TRBJ2-7, with 11 bases that match TRBD2. The CDR3 loop spans 15 amino acids. Germline V gene data show CDR1 as MNHNS and CDR2 as SASEGT. The V and J ends lost 7 bases and 3 bases, in that order; junction bases with no gene match: 8.

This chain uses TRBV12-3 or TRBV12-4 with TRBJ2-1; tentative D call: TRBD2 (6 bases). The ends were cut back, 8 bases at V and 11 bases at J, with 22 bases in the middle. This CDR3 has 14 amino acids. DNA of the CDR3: TGTGCCAGCGGTGTTGGGACTCGTAATCCGCAGCAGTTCTTC. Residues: CASGVGTRNPQQFF.

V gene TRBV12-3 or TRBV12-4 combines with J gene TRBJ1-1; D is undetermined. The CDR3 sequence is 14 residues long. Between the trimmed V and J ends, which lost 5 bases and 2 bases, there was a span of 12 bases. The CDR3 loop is CASSPTSGNTEAFF. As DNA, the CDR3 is TGTGCCAGCAGTCCAACCAGCGGTAACACTGAAGCTTTCTTT.

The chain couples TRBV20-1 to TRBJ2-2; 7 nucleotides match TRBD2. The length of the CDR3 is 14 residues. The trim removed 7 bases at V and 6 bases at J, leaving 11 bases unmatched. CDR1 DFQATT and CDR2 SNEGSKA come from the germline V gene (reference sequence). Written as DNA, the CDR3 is TGCAGTGTCGCTAGATCGAGCGGGGCCGGGGAGCTGTTTTTT. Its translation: CSVARSSGAGELFF.

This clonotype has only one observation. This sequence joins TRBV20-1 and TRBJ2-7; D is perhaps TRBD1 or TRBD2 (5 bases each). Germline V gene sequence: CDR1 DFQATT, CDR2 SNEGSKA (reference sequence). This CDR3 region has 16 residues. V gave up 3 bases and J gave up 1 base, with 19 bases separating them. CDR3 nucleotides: TGCAGTGCTAGCGGAACGGGGCGGGTACTTTCCTACGAGCAGTACTTC. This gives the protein CSASGTGRVLSYEQYF.